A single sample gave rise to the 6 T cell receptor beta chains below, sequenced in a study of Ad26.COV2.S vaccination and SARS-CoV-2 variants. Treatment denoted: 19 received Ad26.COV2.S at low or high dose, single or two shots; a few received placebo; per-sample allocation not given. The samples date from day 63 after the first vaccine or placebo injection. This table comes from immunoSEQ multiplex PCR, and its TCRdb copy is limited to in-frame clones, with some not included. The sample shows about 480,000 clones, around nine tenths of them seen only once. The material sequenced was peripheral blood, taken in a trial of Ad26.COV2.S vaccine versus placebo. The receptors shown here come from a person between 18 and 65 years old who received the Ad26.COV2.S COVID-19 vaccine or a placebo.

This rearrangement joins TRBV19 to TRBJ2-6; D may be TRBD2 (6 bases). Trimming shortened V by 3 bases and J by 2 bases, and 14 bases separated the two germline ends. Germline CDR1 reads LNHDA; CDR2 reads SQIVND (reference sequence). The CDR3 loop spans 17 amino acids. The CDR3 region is CASSIAGSLAGANVLTF. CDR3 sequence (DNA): TGTGCCAGTAGTATCGCGGGATCCCTGGCTGGGGCCAACGTCCTGACTTTC.

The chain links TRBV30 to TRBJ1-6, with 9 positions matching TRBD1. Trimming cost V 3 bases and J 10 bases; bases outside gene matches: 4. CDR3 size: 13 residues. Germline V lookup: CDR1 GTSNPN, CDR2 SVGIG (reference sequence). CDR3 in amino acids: CAWRRDRESPLHF. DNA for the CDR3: TGTGCCTGGAGGAGGGACAGGGAATCACCCCTCCACTTT.

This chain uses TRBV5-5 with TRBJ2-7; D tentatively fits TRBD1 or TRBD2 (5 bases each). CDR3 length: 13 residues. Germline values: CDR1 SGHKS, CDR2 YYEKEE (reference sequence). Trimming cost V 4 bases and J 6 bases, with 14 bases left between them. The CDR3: CASSRRDGFEQYF. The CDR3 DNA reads TGTGCCAGCAGCCGTCGGGACGGGTTCGAGCAGTACTTC.

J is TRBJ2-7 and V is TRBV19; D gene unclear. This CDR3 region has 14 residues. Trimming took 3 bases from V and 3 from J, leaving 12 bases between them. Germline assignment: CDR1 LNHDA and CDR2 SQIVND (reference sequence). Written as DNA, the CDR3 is TGTGCCAGTAGTATTAATCGGGCCAGCTACGAGCAGTACTTC. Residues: CASSINRASYEQYF.

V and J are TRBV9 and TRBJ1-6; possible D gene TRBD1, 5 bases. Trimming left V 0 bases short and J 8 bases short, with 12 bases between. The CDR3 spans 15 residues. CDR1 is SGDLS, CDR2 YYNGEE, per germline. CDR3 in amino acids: CASSVAWGGDSPLHF. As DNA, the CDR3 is TGTGCCAGCAGCGTAGCGTGGGGGGGGGATTCACCCCTCCACTTT.

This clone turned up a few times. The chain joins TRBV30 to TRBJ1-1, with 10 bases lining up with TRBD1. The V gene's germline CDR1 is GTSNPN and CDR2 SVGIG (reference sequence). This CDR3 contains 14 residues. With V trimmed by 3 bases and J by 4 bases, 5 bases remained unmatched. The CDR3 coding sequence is TGTGCCTGGAGCACCGGGACAGGGGTCACTGAAGCTTTCTTT. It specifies CAWSTGTGVTEAFF.